The source of this TCR beta chain is a study of T cells of healthy individuals. There are 13 residues in the CDR3. Deletions cut 3 bases from V and 15 bases from J, with 18 bases between. The germline gives CDR1 SNHLY, CDR2 FYNNEI. One entry per CDR3 protein results from TCRdb running MiXCR on the 5' RACE reads. The table records 60,000 to 70,000 distinct CDR3 sequences, roughly 16% of them present only once. V gene TRBV2 combines with J gene TRBJ2-1, with D perhaps given as TRBD1 or TRBD2 (5 bases each). The receptor was isolated from a human donor in good health. CDR3 in DNA: TGTGCCAGCAGTGACTCCGGGGCCAAATTAGGGTTCTTC. Translation gives CASSDSGAKLGFF.